This passage covers 19 T cell receptor beta chains from one sample sequenced in a study of cytomegalovirus exposure and HLA in healthy donors. Only in-frame clones appear in the TCRdb table, and some are missing; sequencing was by immunoSEQ multiplex PCR. Of roughly 180,000 clones listed, around 84% are singletons. The sample comprised PBMCs. The source of these receptors is a man aged 18 to 35 in good health and CMV-seropositive.

This clone was seen a few times. The rearrangement links TRBV4-2 to TRBJ2-7; 7 bases are a match to TRBD1. The CDR3 is made up of 15 amino acids. The junction had 5 bases not matched to a gene; V was cut back by 0 bases and J by 3 bases. Germline V CDR1 and CDR2: LGHNA, YNFKEQ. The CDR3 coding sequence is TGTGCCAGCAGCCAAGATGCGGCAGGGGGCTACGAGCAGTACTTC. It yields the protein CASSQDAAGGYEQYF.

This rearrangement joins TRBV5-1 to TRBJ2-2; no reliable D call. V gave up 3 bases and J gave up 4 bases, with 19 bases separating them. Germline V lookup: CDR1 SGHRS, CDR2 YFSETQ. The CDR3 consists of 17 residues. This chain's CDR3 is CASSSAAVNGATGELFF. CDR3 nucleotides: TGCGCCAGCAGCTCCGCCGCCGTAAATGGAGCCACCGGGGAGCTGTTTTTT.

The chain joins TRBV28 to TRBJ2-7; D may be TRBD1 (6 bases). The V and J ends lost 4 bases and 2 bases respectively, with 9 bases between them. Germline values: CDR1 MDHEN, CDR2 SYDVKM. The CDR3 is made up of 13 amino acids. The CDR3 loop is CASSSPGAYEQYF. The CDR3 coding sequence is TGTGCCAGCAGTTCGCCAGGGGCCTACGAGCAGTACTTC.

V and J are TRBV2 and TRBJ1-5; 9 positions match TRBD1. Germline loops: CDR1 SNHLY, CDR2 FYNNEI. The CDR3 is 14 residues long. J gave up 5 bases and V 2 bases, and 1 base lay outside the gene matches. The CDR3 loop reads CASSEYRGHQPQHF. CDR3 bases: TGTGCCAGCAGTGAATACAGGGGGCATCAGCCCCAGCATTTT.

The rearrangement links TRBV7-9 to TRBJ2-7, with TRBD2 identical over 11 bases. J gave up 5 bases and V 1 base, and 7 bases lay outside the gene matches. Germline V gene sequence: CDR1 SEHNR, CDR2 FQNEAQ (reference sequence). The CDR3 length is 16 residues. CDR3 protein: CASSLDTSGSFDEQYF. For the CDR3, the DNA is TGTGCCAGCAGCTTAGATACTAGCGGGAGCTTCGACGAGCAGTACTTC.

This chain connects TRBV9 to TRBJ2-4, with D perhaps matching TRBD2 (5 bases). This CDR3 has 14 residues. The V end lost 3 bases, the J end lost 7 bases, and 14 bases lay between the germline ends. Germline V gene lookup returns CDR1 SGDLS and CDR2 YYNGEE. The CDR3 is CASSAREGWNIQYF. CDR3 nucleotides: TGTGCCAGCAGCGCGAGAGAGGGCTGGAACATTCAGTACTTC.

The J gene is TRBJ2-3, the V gene TRBV27; TRBD2 matches at 8 bases. The germline CDR1 and CDR2 sequences are MNHEY and SMNVEV (reference sequence). The trim removed 3 bases at V and 2 bases at J, leaving 10 bases unmatched. This CDR3 has 17 amino acids. The CDR3 region has the DNA TGTGCCAGCAGTTTCGGGACTAGAACGTGGTCCACAGATACGCAGTATTTT. It yields the protein CASSFGTRTWSTDTQYF.

The gene calls are TRBV9 and TRBJ1-1; 10 positions agree with TRBD1. Looked up from germline, CDR1 is SGDLS and CDR2 is YYNGEE. The CDR3 spans 16 residues. Trimming took 4 bases from V and 0 from J; bases not matched to a gene: 6. CDR3 protein: CASSPRQGALNTEAFF. For the CDR3, the DNA is TGTGCCAGCAGCCCTCGACAGGGGGCGCTGAACACTGAAGCTTTCTTT.

The V gene is TRBV2, the J gene TRBJ1-2; a weak D match, TRBD1 (6 bases). The germline V and J ends were trimmed by 3 bases and 9 bases, with 14 bases remaining between them. This CDR3 has 13 amino acids. Germline V gene data show CDR1 as SNHLY and CDR2 as FYNNEI. CDR3 residues: CASSEGSRDSYTF. CDR3 sequence (DNA): TGTGCCAGCAGTGAGGGAAGCAGGGACAGCTACACCTTC.

The rearrangement links TRBV11-2 to TRBJ2-7, with TRBD1 matching 11 bases. Trimming cost V 0 bases and J 4 bases; bases outside gene matches: 5. There are 16 residues in the CDR3. CDR1 and CDR2 from the germline V gene are SGHAT and FQNNGV. DNA of the CDR3: TGTGCCAGCAGCTTAGAGTTTGGGGACAGGGGGTACGAGCAGTACTTC. It codes for CASSLEFGDRGYEQYF.

The CDR3 protein is CASSRIYRDQPQHF. CDR3 bases: TGTGCCAGCAGTCGAATTTACAGGGATCAGCCCCAGCATTTT. This chain links TRBV28 with TRBJ1-5, with D possibly TRBD1 on 6 matching bases. The V gene's germline CDR1 is MDHEN and CDR2 SYDVKM. Trimming pared 5 bases from V and 5 bases from J, leaving 13 bases between. This CDR3 comprises 14 residues.

The rearrangement links TRBV7-2 to TRBJ1-2; TRBD1 is a possible D gene (6 bases). V lost 5 bases to trimming and J lost 2 bases, with 15 bases between them. CDR1 is SGHTA and CDR2 is FQGNSA in the germline V gene. This CDR3 region has 15 residues. The CDR3 DNA is TGTGCCAGCAGCCCCCGGGGGGGCCAAAACTATGGCTACACCTTC. Translating gives CASSPRGGQNYGYTF.

The J gene is TRBJ2-5, the V gene TRBV29-1; D unclear. V lost 2 bases and J 1 base, leaving 11 bases between the germline ends. This CDR3 has 14 amino acids. The V gene's germline CDR1 is SQVTM and CDR2 ANQGSEA. The CDR3: CSVEPSASQETQYF. CDR3 coding DNA: TGCAGCGTTGAACCATCAGCGAGCCAAGAGACCCAGTACTTC.

This clone was counted a single time. The rearrangement joins TRBV6-6 to TRBJ1-4; D unclear. Trimming shortened V by 5 bases and J by 8 bases, and 21 bases separated the two germline ends. Germline-derived CDR1 and CDR2 are MNHNY and SVGAGI (reference sequence). The CDR3 runs to 16 residues. CDR3 amino acids: CASSQGWERLLEKLFF. The DNA of the CDR3 is TGTGCCAGCAGTCAAGGGTGGGAGAGATTATTAGAAAAACTGTTTTTT.

V is TRBV28 and J is TRBJ2-1, with 10 bases fitting TRBD2. Germline V gene data show CDR1 as MDHEN and CDR2 as SYDVKM. CDR3 length equals 15 residues. The V gene end was trimmed by 1 base and the J gene end by 5 bases; junction bases not matched to a gene: 2. As DNA, the CDR3 is TGTGCCAGCAGTTTATTTACTAGCGGGAACAATGAGCAGTTCTTC. This sequence encodes CASSLFTSGNNEQFF.

CDR3 sequence: CAWSVRVAGVETQYF. As DNA, the CDR3 is TGTGCCTGGAGTGTACGGGTAGCGGGAGTGGAGACCCAGTACTTC. The rearrangement joins TRBV30 to TRBJ2-5; TRBD2 matches at 9 bases. Germline assignment: CDR1 GTSNPN and CDR2 SVGIG (reference sequence). The length of the CDR3 is 15 residues. Trimming at V came to 0 bases and at J to 5 bases, leaving 7 bases not matched to a gene.

This chain uses TRBV9 with TRBJ2-1; D may be TRBD1 (7 bases). CDR1 and CDR2 from the germline V gene are SGDLS and YYNGEE. This CDR3 is built from 17 residues. The V gene lost 4 bases and the J gene lost 7 bases, with 24 bases spanning the gap. CDR3 in amino acids: CASSMRGRSGGHNEQFF. CDR3 bases: TGTGCCAGCAGCATGAGGGGCAGGTCAGGGGGGCATAATGAGCAGTTCTTC. The full variable domain, with the rest looked up from reference TRBV9 and TRBJ2-1, is DSGVTQTPKHLITATGQRVTLRCSPRSGDLSVYWYQQSLDQGLQFLIQYYNGEERAKGNILERFSAQQFPDLHSELNLSSLELGDSALYFCASSMRGRSGGHNEQFFGPGTRLTVL.

This CDR3 is CASAPGQGYEQYF. Written as DNA, the CDR3 is TGTGCCAGTGCTCCCGGACAGGGCTACGAGCAGTACTTC. The chain recombines TRBV19 with TRBJ2-7; 8 bases fit TRBD1. This CDR3 has 13 amino acids. V lost 8 bases, J lost 3 bases, and 6 bases stayed unmatched. The germline CDR1 and CDR2 sequences are LNHDA and SQIVND (reference sequence).

To note about this clone: Other nucleotide sequences from this sample produce the same CDR3. The chain uses TRBV29-1 and TRBJ1-5; tentative D call: TRBD1 (5 bases). Trimming took off 6 bases at V and 1 base at J, with 7 bases between the two ends. CDR1 is SQVTM, CDR2 ANQGSEA, per germline. The length of the CDR3 is 12 residues. CDR3 amino acids: CSVGGSNQPQHF. For the CDR3, the DNA is TGCAGCGTGGGGGGAAGCAATCAGCCCCAGCATTTT. Full variable domain (remainder filled in from reference TRBV29-1 and TRBJ1-5): SAVISQKPSRDICQRGTSLTIQCQVDSQVTMMFWYRQQPGQSLTLIATANQGSEATYESGFVIDKFPISRPNLTFSTLTVSNMSPEDSSIYLCSVGGSNQPQHFGDGTRLSIL.